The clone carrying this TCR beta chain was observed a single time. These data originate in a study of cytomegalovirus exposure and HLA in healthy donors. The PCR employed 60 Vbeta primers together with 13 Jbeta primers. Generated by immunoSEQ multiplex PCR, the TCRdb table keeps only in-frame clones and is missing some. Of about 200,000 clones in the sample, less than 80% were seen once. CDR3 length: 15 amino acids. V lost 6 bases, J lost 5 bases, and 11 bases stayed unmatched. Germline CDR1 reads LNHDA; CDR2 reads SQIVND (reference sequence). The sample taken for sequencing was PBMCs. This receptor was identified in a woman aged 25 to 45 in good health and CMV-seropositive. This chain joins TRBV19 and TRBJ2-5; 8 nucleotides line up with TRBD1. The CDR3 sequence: CASRRRQGLGETQYF. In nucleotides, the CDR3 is TGTGCCAGTAGGAGGAGACAGGGGCTGGGGGAGACCCAGTACTTC.